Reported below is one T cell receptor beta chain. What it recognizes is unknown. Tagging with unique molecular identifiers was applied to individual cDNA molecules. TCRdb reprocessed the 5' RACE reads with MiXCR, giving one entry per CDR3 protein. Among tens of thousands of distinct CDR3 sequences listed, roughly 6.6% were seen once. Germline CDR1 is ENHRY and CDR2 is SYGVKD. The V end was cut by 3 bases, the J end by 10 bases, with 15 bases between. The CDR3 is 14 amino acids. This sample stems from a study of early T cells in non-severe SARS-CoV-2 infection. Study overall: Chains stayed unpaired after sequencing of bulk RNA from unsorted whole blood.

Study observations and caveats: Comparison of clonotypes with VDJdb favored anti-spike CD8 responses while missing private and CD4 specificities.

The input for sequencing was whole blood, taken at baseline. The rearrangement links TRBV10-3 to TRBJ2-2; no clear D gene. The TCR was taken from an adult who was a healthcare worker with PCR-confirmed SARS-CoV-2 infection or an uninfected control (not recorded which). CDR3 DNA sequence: TGTGCCATCAGTGATGGAAAAACACCGGAGGAGCTGTTTTTT. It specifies CAISDGKTPEELFF.